Sequencing of this T cell receptor beta chain was carried out in a study of response to subunit inactivated influenza vaccine. TCRdb itself ran the RT-PCR reads through MiXCR, one entry per CDR3 protein. This sample has 710,000 or so distinct CDR3 sequences, with more than 15% found just once. This clonotype was seen ten or more times. The CDR3 is made up of 16 amino acids. Deletions cut 0 bases from V and 0 bases from J, with 11 bases between. Per germline, CDR1 SGDLS and CDR2 YYNGEE. The sequence was collected from a man aged 45-65 years who received an inactivated influenza vaccine. The genes are TRBV9 and TRBJ2-3; weak D call: TRBD2 (5 bases). The sequenced sample was PBMCs from blood, obtained 12 days after vaccination. CDR3 region: CASSVGSRTSTDTQYF. Written as DNA, the CDR3 is TGTGCCAGCAGCGTAGGCTCGCGGACTAGCACAGATACGCAGTATTTT.